This entry features one TCR beta chain sequence. CD45RO negativity and positive selection for CCR7 defined naive CD8 cells, a population that excluded terminally differentiated effector memory CD45RA+ cells. The data stem from a study of shared clonotypes between healthy human individuals. Here immunoSEQ multiplex PCR was the method, and the copy in TCRdb shows in-frame clones only, minus some. The data show nearly 2 million clones, just under 95% seen once. This clonotype originated in a man between 18 and 29 years old in good health. Input material: naive CD8+ T cells sorted from blood.

The CDR3 coding sequence is TGCGCCAGCAGTGGGGCTAGCGGCACAGATACGCAGTATTTT. It is translated as CASSGASGTDTQYF. The J gene is TRBJ2-3, the V gene TRBV10-2; D perhaps matches TRBD2 (6 bases). The ends were cut back, 4 bases at V and 1 base at J, with 9 bases in the middle. Germline V gene lookup returns CDR1 WSHSY and CDR2 SAAADI. The CDR3 sequence is 14 residues long.